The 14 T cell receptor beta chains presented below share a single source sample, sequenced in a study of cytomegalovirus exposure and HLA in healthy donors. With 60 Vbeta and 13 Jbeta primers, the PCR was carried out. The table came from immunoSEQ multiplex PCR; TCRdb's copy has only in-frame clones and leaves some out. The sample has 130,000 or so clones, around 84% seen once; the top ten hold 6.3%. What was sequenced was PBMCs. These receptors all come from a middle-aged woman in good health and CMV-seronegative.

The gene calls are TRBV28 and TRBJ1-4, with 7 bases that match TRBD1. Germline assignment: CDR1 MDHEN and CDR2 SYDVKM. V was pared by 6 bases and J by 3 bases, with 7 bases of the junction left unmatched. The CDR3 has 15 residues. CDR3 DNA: TGTGCCAGCAGCTCAAAGGGACAGTCTAATGAAAAACTGTTTTTT. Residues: CASSSKGQSNEKLFF.

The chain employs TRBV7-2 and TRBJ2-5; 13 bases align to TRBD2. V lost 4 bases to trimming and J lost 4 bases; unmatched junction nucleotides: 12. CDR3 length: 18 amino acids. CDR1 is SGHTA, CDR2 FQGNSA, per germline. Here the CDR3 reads CASSSGVTSGRALETQYF. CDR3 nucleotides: TGTGCCAGCAGCTCGGGGGTTACTAGCGGGAGGGCCTTAGAGACCCAGTACTTC.

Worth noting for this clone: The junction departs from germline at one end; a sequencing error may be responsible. In nucleotides, the CDR3 is TGTTCCAGCAGCTTTGATCGCCTAGCGGTCTACAATGAGCAGTTCTTC. Translating it yields CSSSFDRLAVYNEQFF. The rearrangement joins TRBV7-9 to TRBJ2-1; 7 positions agree with TRBD2. This CDR3 comprises 16 residues. Germline loops: CDR1 SEHNR, CDR2 FQNEAQ (reference sequence).

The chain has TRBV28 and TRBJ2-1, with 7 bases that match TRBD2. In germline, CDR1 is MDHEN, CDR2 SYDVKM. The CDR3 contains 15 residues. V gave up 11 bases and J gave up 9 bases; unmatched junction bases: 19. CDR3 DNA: TGTGCCGGAAACCGTGGGGCTAGCGGTATTTCTGAGCAGTTCTTC. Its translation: CAGNRGASGISEQFF.

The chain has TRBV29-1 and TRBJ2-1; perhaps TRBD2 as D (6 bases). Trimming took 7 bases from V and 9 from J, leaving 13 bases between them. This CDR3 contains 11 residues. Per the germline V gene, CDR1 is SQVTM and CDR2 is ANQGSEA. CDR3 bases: TGCAGCGCTGGGGAGGAGGTTGAGCAGTTCTTC. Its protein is CSAGEEVEQFF.

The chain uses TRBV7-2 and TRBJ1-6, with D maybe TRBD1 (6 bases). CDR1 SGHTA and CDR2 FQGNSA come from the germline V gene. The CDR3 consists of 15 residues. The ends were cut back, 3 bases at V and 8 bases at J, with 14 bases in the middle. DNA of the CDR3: TGTGCCAGCAGCTTTACCCGGGACAAAGATTCACCCCTCCACTTT. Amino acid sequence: CASSFTRDKDSPLHF.

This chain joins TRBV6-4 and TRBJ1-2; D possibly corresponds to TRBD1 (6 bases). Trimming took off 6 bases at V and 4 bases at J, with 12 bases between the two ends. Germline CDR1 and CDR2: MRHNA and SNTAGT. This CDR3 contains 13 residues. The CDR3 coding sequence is TGTGCCAGCAGGGTACAGGGATGCTATGGCTACACCTTC. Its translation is CASRVQGCYGYTF.

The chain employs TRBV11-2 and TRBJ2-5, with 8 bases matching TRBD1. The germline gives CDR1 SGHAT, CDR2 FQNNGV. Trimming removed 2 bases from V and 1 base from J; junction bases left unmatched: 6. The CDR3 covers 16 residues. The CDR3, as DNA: TGTGCCAGCAGCTTACGTCCACAGGGGGGCCAAGAGACCCAGTACTTC. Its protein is CASSLRPQGGQETQYF.

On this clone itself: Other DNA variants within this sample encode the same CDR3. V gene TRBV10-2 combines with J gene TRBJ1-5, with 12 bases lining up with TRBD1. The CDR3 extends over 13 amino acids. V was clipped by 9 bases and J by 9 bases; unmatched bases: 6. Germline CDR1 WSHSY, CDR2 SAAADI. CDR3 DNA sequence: TGCGCCAGTAGAGGGGACAGGGGGCGGCCCCAGCATTTT. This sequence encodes CASRGDRGRPQHF.

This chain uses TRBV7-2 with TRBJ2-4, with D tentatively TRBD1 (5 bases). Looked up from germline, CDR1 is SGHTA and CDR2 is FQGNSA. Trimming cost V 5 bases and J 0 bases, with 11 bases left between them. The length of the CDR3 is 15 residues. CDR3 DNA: TGTGCCAGCAGCAGCAGACAGCTAGCCAAAAACATTCAGTACTTC. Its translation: CASSSRQLAKNIQYF.

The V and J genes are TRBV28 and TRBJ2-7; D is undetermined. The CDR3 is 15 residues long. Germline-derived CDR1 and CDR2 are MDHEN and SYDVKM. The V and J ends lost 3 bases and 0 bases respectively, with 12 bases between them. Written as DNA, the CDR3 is TGTGCCAGCAGTTTTGATTGGGCGAGCTCCTACGAGCAGTACTTC. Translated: CASSFDWASSYEQYF.

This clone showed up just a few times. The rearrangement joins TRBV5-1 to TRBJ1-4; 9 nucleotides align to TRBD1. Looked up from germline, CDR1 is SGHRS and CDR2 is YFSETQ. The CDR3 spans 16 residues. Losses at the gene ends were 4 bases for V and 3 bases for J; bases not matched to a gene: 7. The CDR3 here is CASSKGQGSSNEKLFF. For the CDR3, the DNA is TGCGCCAGCAGCAAAGGACAGGGGTCTTCTAATGAAAAACTGTTTTTT.

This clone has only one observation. DNA for the CDR3: TGTGCCAGCAAAAGGAGCGTAGCCCGAGGTAATACGCAGTATTTT. Its translation: CASKRSVARGNTQYF. The chain recombines TRBV2 with TRBJ2-3; D is ambiguous. CDR1 and CDR2 (germline): SNHLY, FYNNEI. The CDR3 covers 15 residues. With 7 bases removed from V and 7 bases from J, the gap between germline ends came to 21 bases.

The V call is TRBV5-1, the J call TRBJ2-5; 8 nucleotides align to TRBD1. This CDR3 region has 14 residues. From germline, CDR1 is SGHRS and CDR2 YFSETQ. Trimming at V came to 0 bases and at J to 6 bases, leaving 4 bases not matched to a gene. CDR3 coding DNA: TGCGCCAGCAGCTTGGGGGGCAGGGGGCAGACCCAGTACTTC. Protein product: CASSLGGRGQTQYF.